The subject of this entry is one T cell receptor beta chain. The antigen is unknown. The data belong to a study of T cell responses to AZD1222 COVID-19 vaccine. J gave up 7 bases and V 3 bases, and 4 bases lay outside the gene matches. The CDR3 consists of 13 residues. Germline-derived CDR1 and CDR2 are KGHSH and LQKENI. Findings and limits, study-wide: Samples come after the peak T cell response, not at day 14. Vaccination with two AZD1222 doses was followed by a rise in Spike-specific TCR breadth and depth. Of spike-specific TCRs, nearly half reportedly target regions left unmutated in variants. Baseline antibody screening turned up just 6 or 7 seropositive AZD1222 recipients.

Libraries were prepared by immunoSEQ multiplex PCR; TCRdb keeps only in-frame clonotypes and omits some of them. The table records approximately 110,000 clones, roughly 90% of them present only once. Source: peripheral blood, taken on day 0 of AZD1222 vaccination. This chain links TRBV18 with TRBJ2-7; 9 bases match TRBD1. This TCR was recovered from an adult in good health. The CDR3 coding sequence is TGTGCCAGCTCACCGGGGACAGGGCGGGAGCAGTACTTC. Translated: CASSPGTGREQYF.